The subject of this entry is one T cell receptor (beta chain). The antigen is undetermined. This table comes from immunoSEQ multiplex PCR, and its TCRdb copy is limited to in-frame clones, with some not included. The sample has more than 110,000 clones; under 95% are singletons. This specimen belongs to a study of T cell responses to AZD1222 COVID-19 vaccine. Study results and caveats: Receipt of two AZD1222 doses was followed by a rise in Spike-specific TCR breadth and depth. Repertoire samples came only from after the peak T cell response. In a largely white British group with more females than males, clonal diversity was possibly underestimated.

Germline V gene lookup returns CDR1 SGHTA and CDR2 FQGTGA. The length of the CDR3 is 11 residues. V lost 11 bases, J lost 1 base, and 6 bases lay in between. The source is an adult in good health. The specimen comprised peripheral blood, sampled on day 0 of AZD1222 vaccination. The chain is built from TRBV7-3 and TRBJ1-5; no clear D. The DNA of the CDR3 is TGTGCCGGCGAAAGCAATCAGCCCCAGCATTTT. This codes for CAGESNQPQHF.